The entry below describes one T cell receptor beta chain. Its specificity is not known. The treatment is: around 19 received Ad26.COV2.S at low or high dose, single or two shots; about 5 received placebo; per-sample allocation not given. Collection of samples fell on day 63 after the first vaccine or placebo injection. This record belongs to a study of Ad26.COV2.S vaccination and SARS-CoV-2 variants. The overall study: Donor had been placed in the Ad26.COV2.S arm of the COV1001 trial. The study gave Ad26.COV2.S intramuscularly, once or twice 56 days apart.

Some clones are missing from TCRdb's copy, which holds only in-frame ones; the method was immunoSEQ multiplex PCR. The sample has roughly 460,000 clones, roughly nine tenths seen once. Study conclusions and caveats: Analytic work on TCR breadth and depth might have understated the full extent of total T cell responses.

This CDR3 region has 15 residues. In germline, CDR1 is LGHNA, CDR2 YNFKEQ. V was shortened by 6 bases and J by 0 bases, with 11 bases between the two germline ends. This TCR was sampled from a person aged 18 to 65 who received the Ad26.COV2.S COVID-19 vaccine or a placebo. The material sequenced was peripheral blood, taken in a trial of Ad26.COV2.S vaccine versus placebo. The rearrangement links TRBV4-2 to TRBJ2-2; D may be TRBD1 (6 bases). This chain's CDR3 is CASRVGGTNTGELFF. The CDR3 DNA follows: TGTGCCAGCAGAGTAGGGGGTACGAACACCGGGGAGCTGTTTTTT.